The 25 T cell receptor beta chains reported below all come from one sample, sequenced in a study of blood T cell repertoires in COVID-19. Profiled with immunoSEQ multiplex PCR; TCRdb holds only in-frame clones, not every one. The sample records a few hundred thousand clones, almost 85% being singletons. The sequenced material came from peripheral blood. These TCRs come from a woman in her 70s with COVID-19, enrolled during active disease.

The genes are TRBV6-5 and TRBJ1-4; 7 nucleotides align to TRBD1. Germline CDR1 is MNHEY and CDR2 is SVGAGI. This CDR3 is built from 16 residues. The junction had 5 bases not matched to a gene; V was cut back by 0 bases and J by 4 bases. The DNA of the CDR3 is TGTGCCAGCAGTTACTCCCCAGGGGGGTATAATGAAAAACTGTTTTTT. It is translated as CASSYSPGGYNEKLFF.

The chain carries TRBV4-3 and TRBJ1-6; 9 bases match TRBD1. The junction had 1 base not matched to a gene; V was cut back by 1 base and J by 9 bases. Germline lookup yields CDR1 LGHNA and CDR2 YSLEER. The CDR3 consists of 14 residues. DNA of the CDR3: TGCGCCAGCAGCCAAGGGGACAGGGCTTCACCCCTCCACTTT. Amino acids: CASSQGDRASPLHF.

The chain carries TRBV5-5 and TRBJ2-1; 9 bases are a match to TRBD1. V was pared by 0 bases and J by 9 bases, with 7 bases of the junction left unmatched. From germline, CDR1 is SGHKS and CDR2 YYEKEE (reference sequence). This CDR3 has 15 amino acids. CDR3 nucleotide sequence: TGTGCCAGCAGCTTGGCCGGGACAGGGCACAGTGAGCAGTTCTTC. This sequence encodes CASSLAGTGHSEQFF. Full variable domain (outside the CDR3, taken from reference TRBV5-5 and TRBJ2-1): DAGVTQSPTHLIKTRGQQVTLRCSPISGHKSVSWYQQVLGQGPQFIFQYYEKEERGRGNFPDRFSARQFPNYSSELNVNALLLGDSALYLCASSLAGTGHSEQFFGPGTRLTVL.

This chain uses TRBV5-1 with TRBJ1-2, with TRBD1 as a possible D gene (6 bases). The CDR3 is made up of 12 amino acids. Trimming pared 4 bases from V and 7 bases from J, leaving 11 bases between. Germline CDR1 is SGHRS and CDR2 is YFSETQ. The DNA for the CDR3 is TGCGCCAGCAGCCCCCAGGGGTCTGGCTACACCTTC. This sequence encodes CASSPQGSGYTF.

The V gene is TRBV12-5, the J gene TRBJ2-3, with 13 bases lining up with TRBD2. Germline V gene sequence: CDR1 LGHNT, CDR2 FRNRAP. J gave up 4 bases and V 4 bases, and 5 bases lay outside the gene matches. This CDR3 is 16 amino acids long. The CDR3 is CASGWGTSGVSDTQYF. The DNA of the CDR3 is TGTGCTAGTGGTTGGGGGACTAGCGGGGTTTCAGATACGCAGTATTTT.

The chain recombines TRBV11-3 with TRBJ1-1; perhaps TRBD1 as D (5 bases). The CDR3 consists of 15 residues. Between the trimmed V and J ends, which lost 4 bases and 1 base, there was a span of 13 bases. Germline V gene lookup returns CDR1 SGHNT and CDR2 YENEEA. The CDR3 is CASSSSTGGNTEAFF. CDR3 DNA: TGTGCCAGCAGCTCTTCTACAGGTGGGAACACTGAAGCTTTCTTT.

The gene calls are TRBV30 and TRBJ1-6; the D gene is possibly TRBD1 (5 bases). The germline gives CDR1 GTSNPN, CDR2 SVGIG (reference sequence). Trimming pared 0 bases from V and 5 bases from J, leaving 14 bases between. The CDR3 is made up of 16 amino acids. The CDR3 protein is CAWSVLWGRNNSPLHF. In DNA, the CDR3 is TGTGCCTGGAGTGTACTATGGGGCAGGAATAATTCACCCCTCCACTTT.

V usage is TRBV7-6 and J usage is TRBJ1-1, with no clear D. With 2 bases removed from V and 5 bases from J, the gap between germline ends came to 9 bases. This CDR3 contains 13 residues. Germline-derived CDR1 and CDR2 are SGHVS and FNYEAQ. The CDR3 nucleotides read TGTGCCAGCAGCTTATCGCGGTTTACTGAAGCTTTCTTT. Protein product: CASSLSRFTEAFF.

The chain carries TRBV6-6 and TRBJ1-5, with 7 bases fitting TRBD1. The length of the CDR3 is 16 residues. The J segment lost 2 bases and the V segment lost 6 bases, leaving 10 bases of the junction unmatched. Germline CDR1 is MNHNY and CDR2 is SVGAGI (reference sequence). The CDR3, as DNA: TGTGCCAGCAGACATCAGACAGGGTTTGGCAATCAGCCCCAGCATTTT. It yields the protein CASRHQTGFGNQPQHF.

The chain combines TRBV12-3 or TRBV12-4 with TRBJ1-5; D not resolved. V dropped 6 bases and J dropped 3 bases, with 9 bases sitting between them. There are 13 residues in the CDR3. In DNA form, the CDR3 reads TGTGCCAGCAGCACTGTGTCCAATCAGCCCCAGCATTTT. Translated: CASSTVSNQPQHF.

The chain joins TRBV14 to TRBJ2-2; 10 nucleotides agree with TRBD2. The CDR3 spans 17 residues. The V gene end was trimmed by 4 bases and the J gene end by 5 bases; junction bases not matched to a gene: 10. Germline V gene lookup returns CDR1 SGHDN and CDR2 FVKESK. The CDR3 DNA reads as TGTGCCAGCAGCCTCTGGACTAGCGGAGGGAGGACCGGGGAGCTGTTTTTT. It specifies CASSLWTSGGRTGELFF.

The genes are TRBV2 and TRBJ1-5; possibly TRBD1 for D (6 bases). The ends were cut back, 5 bases at V and 1 base at J, with 9 bases in the middle. The CDR3 loop spans 14 amino acids. Germline V CDR1 and CDR2: SNHLY, FYNNEI. The CDR3 protein is CASSSGVSNQPQHF. The CDR3, as DNA: TGTGCCAGCAGTTCAGGGGTGAGCAATCAGCCCCAGCATTTT.

The chain links TRBV6-6 to TRBJ2-7, with a possible D match to TRBD2 (6 bases). CDR1 MNHNY and CDR2 SVGAGI come from the germline V gene (reference sequence). With 5 bases removed from V and 4 bases from J, the gap between germline ends came to 18 bases. The CDR3 runs to 15 residues. The CDR3 nucleotides are TGTGCCAGCAGTCAAACAGGAGGGGATCCTTACGAGCAGTACTTC. This codes for CASSQTGGDPYEQYF.

In nucleotides, the CDR3 is TGTGCCAGCAGCCCAGGGACAGGGCTTATGAACACTGAAGCTTTCTTT. It encodes CASSPGTGLMNTEAFF. The rearrangement links TRBV5-5 to TRBJ1-1; TRBD1 matches 9 bases. This CDR3 comprises 16 residues. V lost 4 bases, J lost 0 bases, and 7 bases stayed unmatched. The germline V gene encodes CDR1 SGHKS and CDR2 YYEKEE (reference sequence). The full variable domain, in which reference TRBV5-5 and TRBJ1-1 provide the parts outside the CDR3, is DAGVTQSPTHLIKTRGQQVTLRCSPISGHKSVSWYQQVLGQGPQFIFQYYEKEERGRGNFPDRFSARQFPNYSSELNVNALLLGDSALYLCASSPGTGLMNTEAFFGQGTRLTVV.

The chain recombines TRBV19 with TRBJ1-2; 9 nucleotides match TRBD1. J was trimmed by 8 bases and V by 6 bases; bases with no gene match: 10. This CDR3 spans 14 amino acids. The V gene's germline CDR1 is LNHDA and CDR2 SQIVND (reference sequence). The CDR3 protein is CASSMDRGIYGYTF. The CDR3 nucleotides are TGTGCCAGTAGCATGGACAGGGGAATCTACGGCTACACCTTC.

The V call is TRBV12-3 or TRBV12-4, the J call TRBJ2-1, with D possibly TRBD1 on 6 matching bases. The CDR3 extends over 13 amino acids. Trimming shortened V by 5 bases and J by 8 bases, and 13 bases separated the two germline ends. As DNA, the CDR3 is TGTGCCAGCAGTATACAGGGTTTAGATGAGCAGTTCTTC. Translation: CASSIQGLDEQFF.

V is TRBV28 and J is TRBJ1-2; D gene unclear. This CDR3 spans 12 amino acids. Germline V gene lookup returns CDR1 MDHEN and CDR2 SYDVKM. The ends were cut back, 6 bases at V and 7 bases at J, with 12 bases in the middle. The CDR3 here is CASSPSVFGYTF. As DNA, the CDR3 is TGTGCCAGCAGCCCTTCGGTTTTTGGCTACACCTTC.

The rearrangement uses TRBV6-2 or TRBV6-3 and TRBJ1-2; TRBD1 agrees at 8 bases. The CDR3 has 16 residues. Germline V gene lookup returns CDR1 MNHEY and CDR2 SVGEGT. V shed 3 bases, J shed 7 bases, and the junction held 13 bases outside the gene matches. CDR3 sequence reads: CASSYNVGQGFAGYTF. CDR3 in DNA: TGTGCCAGCAGTTATAACGTTGGACAGGGTTTTGCTGGCTACACCTTC.

V gene TRBV4-1 combines with J gene TRBJ1-1; D unclear. Germline V gene lookup returns CDR1 MGHRA and CDR2 YSYEKL. V lost 1 base and J lost 7, with 7 bases in between. The CDR3 has 12 amino acids. CDR3 sequence: CASSQGEGEAFF. DNA for the CDR3: TGCGCCAGCAGCCAAGGGGAGGGTGAAGCTTTCTTT.

The sample holds one count of this clone. V gene TRBV7-6 combines with J gene TRBJ2-7; TRBD1 matches 10 bases. After removal of 1 base from V and 1 base from J, the junction contained 7 bases not matched to a gene. The CDR3 consists of 17 residues. The germline V gene has CDR1 SGHVS and CDR2 FNYEAQ. The CDR3 bases are TGTGCCAGCAGCTTAGGGACAGGGGGATTAAATTCCTACGAGCAGTACTTC. This translates into CASSLGTGGLNSYEQYF.

The chain employs TRBV6-2 or TRBV6-3 and TRBJ1-1; TRBD1 is a possible D gene (6 bases). Trimming pared 5 bases from V and 5 bases from J, leaving 21 bases between. The germline V gene encodes CDR1 MNHEY and CDR2 SVGEGT. The CDR3 is 16 amino acids. CDR3 nucleotide sequence: TGTGCCAGCAGTACCCCCGGGAAGGGGGTTGGTACTGAAGCTTTCTTT. Translating gives CASSTPGKGVGTEAFF.

V gene TRBV19 combines with J gene TRBJ2-1; 13 positions match TRBD2. The ends lost 4 bases at V and 7 bases at J; junction bases unmatched: 4. CDR3 size: 15 residues. CDR1 is LNHDA, CDR2 SQIVND, per germline (reference sequence). The chain's CDR3 is CASSTRTSGGNEQFF. CDR3 nucleotides: TGTGCCAGTAGTACCCGGACTAGCGGGGGAAATGAGCAGTTCTTC.

V gene TRBV19 combines with J gene TRBJ2-3; 7 positions match TRBD1. The CDR3 has 13 residues. V trimming: 8 bases; J trimming: 2 bases; junction bases outside the gene matches: 4. Germline CDR1 reads LNHDA; CDR2 reads SQIVND (reference sequence). CDR3 DNA: TGTGCCAGTGCGGACAGGCCCACAGATACGCAGTATTTT. It yields the protein CASADRPTDTQYF. Supplemented by reference TRBV19 and TRBJ2-3, the full variable domain reads DGGITQSPKYLFRKEGQNVTLSCEQNLNHDAMYWYRQDPGQGLRLIYYSQIVNDFQKGDIAEGYSVSREKKESFPLTVTSAQKNPTAFYLCASADRPTDTQYFGPGTRLTVL.

This clone showed up just a few times. This chain connects TRBV2 to TRBJ1-2, with TRBD1 matching 8 bases. The ends lost 2 bases at V and 7 bases at J; junction bases unmatched: 9. Germline assignment: CDR1 SNHLY and CDR2 FYNNEI. This CDR3 is 15 amino acids long. This CDR3 reads CASSEKDSGGSGYTF. CDR3 nucleotides: TGTGCCAGCAGTGAAAAAGATTCAGGGGGCTCTGGCTACACCTTC.

This rearrangement joins TRBV6-1 to TRBJ1-4; D is ambiguous. The V gene lost 2 bases and the J gene lost 7 bases, with 14 bases spanning the gap. Per the germline V gene, CDR1 is MNHNS and CDR2 is SASEGT. The CDR3 extends over 15 amino acids. This CDR3 reads CASSEFWAAFEKLFF. For the CDR3, the DNA is TGTGCCAGCAGTGAATTTTGGGCTGCTTTTGAAAAACTGTTTTTT.